The 18 T cell receptor beta chains below come from one sample, sequenced in a study of T cell changes during pregnancy in multiple sclerosis. Only in-frame clones appear in the TCRdb table, and some are missing; sequencing was by immunoSEQ multiplex PCR. The sample contains 65,000 to 80,000 clones, approximately 92% of which appear only once. Specimen: CD4+ T cells from peripheral blood mononuclear cells, collected before pregnancy. All receptors derive from a female donor with multiple sclerosis, enrolled in a pregnancy study.

The chain has TRBV14 and TRBJ2-1; D possibly corresponds to TRBD2 (6 bases). Germline V lookup: CDR1 SGHDN, CDR2 FVKESK. Trimming took 5 bases from V and 6 from J, leaving 20 bases between them. The CDR3 consists of 16 residues. DNA for the CDR3: TGTGCCAGCAGCACCCGGACACCGCGGGGAGGCAATGAGCAGTTCTTC. It specifies CASSTRTPRGGNEQFF.

CDR3 sequence: CASSLDKPSEQFF. The CDR3, as DNA: TGTGCCAGCAGCTTAGACAAGCCTAGTGAGCAGTTCTTC. The rearrangement links TRBV7-8 to TRBJ2-1; D gene unclear. The length of the CDR3 is 13 residues. Trimming took off 1 base at V and 9 bases at J, with 10 bases between the two ends. The germline V gene has CDR1 SGHVS and CDR2 FQNEAQ. Combining the CDR3 with reference TRBV7-8 and TRBJ2-1 gives the whole variable domain GAGVSQSPRYKVAKRGQDVALRCDPISGHVSLFWYQQALGQGPEFLTYFQNEAQLDKSGLPSDRFFAERPEGSVSTLKIQRTQQEDSAVYLCASSLDKPSEQFFGPGTRLTVL.

The rearrangement joins TRBV18 to TRBJ2-7; 8 positions agree with TRBD1. CDR3 length: 14 amino acids. V lost 3 bases to trimming and J lost 7 bases; unmatched junction nucleotides: 8. Germline V CDR1 and CDR2: KGHSH, LQKENI. CDR3 sequence: CASSPRTGLREQYF. CDR3 in DNA: TGTGCCAGCTCACCTCGGACAGGGTTGAGGGAGCAGTACTTC.

Of note for this clone: A junction end diverges from the germline sequence, so it may reflect a read error. The chain uses TRBV5-8 and TRBJ2-7, with 7 bases aligning to TRBD2. From germline, CDR1 is SGHTS and CDR2 YDEGEE. The CDR3 consists of 14 residues. The CDR3 spells CASSLGREVYEQYF. Here the CDR3 DNA reads TGTGCCAGCAGTTTGGGGAGGGAGGTGTACGAGCAGTACTTC.

V and J are TRBV18 and TRBJ2-5; D is ambiguous. Germline V CDR1 and CDR2: KGHSH, LQKENI. V dropped 3 bases and J dropped 0 bases, with 5 bases sitting between them. The length of the CDR3 is 13 residues. CDR3 loop: CASSPPYQETQYF. CDR3 nucleotides: TGTGCCAGCTCACCCCCGTACCAAGAGACCCAGTACTTC. Using reference TRBV18 and TRBJ2-5 for the parts outside the CDR3, the full variable domain is NAGVMQNPRHLVRRRGQEARLRCSPMKGHSHVYWYRQLPEEGLKFMVYLQKENIIDESGMPKERFSAEFPKEGPSILRIQQVVRGDSAAYFCASSPPYQETQYFGPGTRLLVL.

The gene calls are TRBV5-4 and TRBJ1-4, with a weak D call TRBD1 (6 bases). The germline CDR1 and CDR2 sequences are SGHNT and YYREEE (reference sequence). Trimming pared 4 bases from V and 0 bases from J, leaving 7 bases between. This CDR3 contains 14 residues. CDR3 sequence: CASSPGATNEKLFF. Here the CDR3 DNA reads TGTGCCAGCAGCCCAGGGGCAACTAATGAAAAACTGTTTTTT. Drawing the rest from reference TRBV5-4 and TRBJ1-4, the complete variable domain is ETGVTQSPTHLIKTRGQQVTLRCSSQSGHNTVSWYQQALGQGPQFIFQYYREEENGRGNFPPRFSGLQFPNYSSELNVNALELDDSALYLCASSPGATNEKLFFGSGTQLSVL.

This clone was counted a single time. The rearrangement joins TRBV19 to TRBJ2-2, with TRBD2 matching 14 bases. Germline V lookup: CDR1 LNHDA, CDR2 SQIVND (reference sequence). Unmatched junction bases numbered 8, after V lost 6 bases and J lost 5 bases. This CDR3 spans 17 amino acids. The CDR3 here is CASSIGLAGGGTGELFF. CDR3 in DNA: TGTGCCAGTAGCATCGGACTAGCGGGAGGTGGTACCGGGGAGCTGTTTTTT.

CDR3 sequence: CASSQEQGRKPMNTEAFF. CDR3 coding DNA: TGCGCCAGCAGTCAAGAACAGGGGCGGAAACCCATGAACACTGAAGCTTTCTTT. The rearrangement uses TRBV23-1 and TRBJ1-1, with 7 bases fitting TRBD1. TRBV23-1 is an ORF, and what it does is uncertain. This CDR3 has 18 amino acids. V gave up 2 bases and J gave up 0 bases; unmatched junction bases: 12.

The CDR3 nucleotides are TGTGCCTGGGTGACAGAGAACACTGAAGCTTTCTTT. This translates into CAWVTENTEAFF. The chain links TRBV30 to TRBJ1-1, with D maybe TRBD1 (5 bases). The CDR3 is 12 residues long. V was trimmed by 5 bases and J by 1 base, leaving 8 bases between them. CDR1 GTSNPN and CDR2 SVGIG come from the germline V gene (reference sequence).

This rearrangement joins TRBV7-9 to TRBJ2-5, with 7 bases fitting TRBD2. Trimming cost V 8 bases and J 2 bases; bases outside gene matches: 5. Germline V gene lookup returns CDR1 SEHNR and CDR2 FQNEAQ (reference sequence). The CDR3 extends over 13 amino acids. The CDR3 DNA follows: TGTGCCAGCGTGTGGGGGGGGCAAGAGACCCAGTACTTC. Encoded protein: CASVWGGQETQYF. Variable domain in full (rest from reference TRBV7-9 and TRBJ2-5): DTGVSQNPRHKITKRGQNVTFRCDPISEHNRLYWYRQTLGQGPEFLTYFQNEAQLEKSRLLSDRFSAERPKGSFSTLEIQRTEQGDSAMYLCASVWGGQETQYFGPGTRLLVL.

The chain links TRBV28 to TRBJ2-5, with TRBD1 as a possible D gene (5 bases). The CDR3 is made up of 12 amino acids. Germline values: CDR1 MDHEN, CDR2 SYDVKM. Trimming pared 4 bases from V and 5 bases from J, leaving 8 bases between. This CDR3 is CASSSGLETQYF. The CDR3 region has the DNA TGTGCCAGCAGTTCAGGGCTTGAGACCCAGTACTTC.

As for this clone: The identical CDR3 is also encoded by other nucleotide sequences in the sample. This rearrangement joins TRBV7-9 to TRBJ1-1; D possibly corresponds to TRBD1 (6 bases). Trimming left V 6 bases short and J 1 base short, with 18 bases between. Germline V gene sequence: CDR1 SEHNR, CDR2 FQNEAQ (reference sequence). The CDR3 extends over 16 amino acids. DNA for the CDR3: TGTGCCAGCAGTGTGATCTCAGGGGCGCCGAACACTGAAGCTTTCTTT. As protein: CASSVISGAPNTEAFF.

The chain combines TRBV6-5 with TRBJ2-7; weak D call: TRBD1 (6 bases). CDR1 and CDR2 from the germline V gene are MNHEY and SVGAGI. The CDR3 is 13 residues long. V lost 8 bases and J 1 base, leaving 12 bases between the germline ends. For the CDR3, the DNA is TGTGCCAGCCAAACAACAGGGTCCTACGAGCAGTACTTC. This encodes CASQTTGSYEQYF.

Written as DNA, the CDR3 is TGTGCCAGCAGCGCCGAGAACCGGGGAAGCTACGAGCAGTACTTC. It encodes CASSAENRGSYEQYF. The chain recombines TRBV27 with TRBJ2-7, with D maybe TRBD2 (5 bases). The CDR3 is made up of 15 amino acids. Germline assignment: CDR1 MNHEY and CDR2 SMNVEV (reference sequence). The ends were cut back, 6 bases at V and 3 bases at J, with 18 bases in the middle.

The sample holds one count of this clone. This chain joins TRBV9 and TRBJ2-2, with 8 bases identical to TRBD1. Germline trimming cut 3 bases from V and 1 base from J; bases unmatched to any gene: 8. CDR3 size: 17 residues. Looked up from germline, CDR1 is SGDLS and CDR2 is YYNGEE. The DNA for the CDR3 is TGTGCCAGCAGCGGTCCTTCAGGGGGCCTGAACACCGGGGAGCTGTTTTTT. Translated, it gives CASSGPSGGLNTGELFF.

This rearrangement joins TRBV7-6 to TRBJ1-1, with D unresolved. This CDR3 comprises 13 residues. Trimming cost V 5 bases and J 7 bases, with 14 bases left between them. Germline V CDR1 and CDR2: SGHVS, FNYEAQ. The chain's CDR3 is CASSPYADGEAFF. The CDR3 nucleotides are TGTGCCAGCAGCCCGTACGCGGATGGTGAAGCTTTCTTT. Full variable domain (missing parts from reference TRBV7-6 and TRBJ1-1): GAGVSQSPRYKVTKRGQDVALRCDPISGHVSLYWYRQALGQGPEFLTYFNYEAQQDKSGLPNDRFSAERPEGSISTLTIQRTEQRDSAMYRCASSPYADGEAFFGQGTRLTVV.

This clone has more than one count but fewer than ten. V gene TRBV5-3 combines with J gene TRBJ1-5, with a possible D match to TRBD1 (5 bases). TRBV5-3 has ORF status, its function being uncertain. The V end lost 4 bases, the J end lost 5 bases, and 10 bases lay between the germline ends. The CDR3 is 13 residues long. The CDR3 sequence is CARSITGDQPQHF. The CDR3 coding sequence is TGTGCCAGAAGCATAACAGGAGATCAGCCCCAGCATTTT.

The chain links TRBV19 to TRBJ1-1, with TRBD1 as a possible D gene (5 bases). In germline, CDR1 is LNHDA, CDR2 SQIVND (reference sequence). CDR3 size: 15 residues. V lost 1 base and J lost 1, with 10 bases in between. This CDR3 reads CASSIVGQANTEAFF. For the CDR3, the DNA is TGTGCCAGTAGTATAGTGGGGCAGGCGAACACTGAAGCTTTCTTT.